This T cell receptor beta chain was found in a study of cytomegalovirus exposure and HLA in healthy donors (TCRdb year 2017). Study-level background: According to an earlier analysis of several hundred of the donors, 150 million to 200 million T cells yielded 117 million unique TCR beta sequences and around 300 Gb of sequence data. A later analysis re-analyzed previously published TCR beta repertoires from approximately 700 donors and added high-resolution HLA genotyping to study TCR occurrence patterns. An earlier analysis of several hundred of the donors applied high-throughput TCR beta sequencing to assess whether each TCR beta V gene segment acted as functional or pseudogenic. Genome-wide SNP genotypes for about three fifths of the 666 donors were used in a later genetic analysis, which treated that subset as a discovery cohort. An early release that covered around 590 HLA-typed donors contained approximately 300 gigabases of sequencing data and approximately 85 million unique TCR sequences. All discovery cohort repertoires had been generated on a single sequencing platform. A separate validation cohort of over 95 different subjects was used in addition to the 666-subject first cohort. HLA typing included class I and class II loci at four-digit resolution. The later analysis used no new phenotypic data to find candidate immune exposures, relying instead on TCR beta sequences and their occurrence across donors. High-throughput TCR immunosequencing, statistical association of individual TCRs with disease status, and machine learning were combined to predict cytomegalovirus infection status. A handful of DR-DQ haplotypes were handled as single units for association and clustering because linkage in the cohort was strong. Donor age, sex, ethnicity and CMV serostatus were compiled together with the repertoire data. Typing coverage varied by locus: roughly 620-630 donors for A, B, C, DRB1 and DQB1; approximately 560 for DQA1; 600 to 610 for DPA1; about 450 for DPB1. Among the roughly 400 genotyped donors, around 81% belonged to the genetic ancestry cluster associated with self-reported Caucasian donors. The study was designed to test whether signatures of past pathogen exposure could be identified by cataloging public T cell receptors. The T cell repertoires of around 730 subjects were profiled by immunosequencing and related to cytomegalovirus serostatus. Among some 400 genotyped donors of the cohort, an average of approximately 220,000 unique TCR beta nucleotide sequences was sequenced per donor, of which roughly 17% were non-productive.

From a lookup of the germline V gene (reference sequence), CDR1 and CDR2 are SEHNR and FQNEAQ. The CDR3 spans 15 residues, from the cysteine through the phenylalanine. The kept DNA is CDR3 alone, 45 bases in frame from the first base. V lost 8 bases and J lost 6 bases; the stretch between them is 17 bases long. Notes on this clone: This clone's antigen is unknown. Base-call qualities are not available, and no considerably larger clone is one nucleotide away.

The cohort was made up of roughly 670 healthy bone marrow donors. At the time of sampling, all cohort members were nominally healthy, though unrecorded immune exposures were likely present. The donor was CMV seropositive and belonged to the group of about 290 seropositive cohort members. A peripheral blood sample was collected from each donor, and TCR beta sequencing was performed on peripheral blood mononuclear cells. The Qiagen DNeasy Blood Extraction Kit was used to extract genomic DNA from the blood cell samples. Receptor libraries were prepared by the immunoSEQ multiplex PCR assay. The multiplex PCR relied on a mix of 60 forward primers for TCR Vbeta segments and 13 reverse primers for TCR Jbeta segments. The CDR3 region of rearranged TCR beta genes was amplified from genomic DNA with a multiplex PCR assay. The amplified TCR beta libraries were sequenced on the Illumina HiSeq System as 87-base-pair reads. Regarding the original processing steps: Across the roughly 640 repertoires, a later analysis counted some 81 million unique TCR beta chains, roughly 11 million of which were shared by at least two donors. A nearest-neighbor algorithm error-corrected the raw reads and collapsed the reads into unique sequences, merging closely related sequences to remove PCR and sequencing errors. To assign V, D and J gene segments, CDR3 sequences were aligned to IMGT reference sequences. Each retained sequence needed at least a six-nucleotide match to both a V gene segment and a J gene segment. A rearrangement was called productive if the CDR3 had no stop codons and remained in frame with V and J, and every other rearrangement was called non-productive. CDR3 was defined by IMGT convention, running from the second conserved V-encoded cysteine to the conserved J-encoded phenylalanine. The earlier analysis of some 600 of the donors excluded sequences that lacked an unambiguous match to a single V gene segment. An earlier analysis of 587 of the donors classified V segments as functional when productive rearrangements were above 56.7% and as segregating when the standard deviation between donors was above 5%. A statistical classification framework was built for diagnosing cytomegalovirus status from the catalog of TCR beta chain sequences. In a later analysis, TCR nucleotide sequences were compared against IMGT/GENE-DB human TR gene sequences so that V and J genes could be assigned. The TCRdist pipeline was used in a later analysis to assign CDR3 sequences and most-parsimonious VDJ recombination scenarios. In a later analysis, each TCR beta chain was defined by its CDR3 amino acid sequence together with its V-gene family, and reads without a unique V-gene family were excluded. A later analysis removed 592 highly shared, low-generation-probability nucleotide sequences to deal with suspected cross-contamination and a sequencing artifact. For each public chain, a later analysis derived a clonal expansion index from normalized ranks of inferred template counts within each repertoire. In a later analysis, generation probabilities were computed with a VDJ recombination model fitted to out-of-frame rearrangements, and the resulting probabilities were checked against IGoR. In a later analysis, hypergeometric tests were used to score TCR-TCR, TCR-HLA and TCR-CMV co-occurrence, with a repertoire-size bias correction applied to TCR pairs. A later analysis estimated false discovery rates by permuting HLA or CMV assignments 20 times. In a later analysis, co-occurring TCRs were grouped using DBSCAN, with TCRdist sequence similarity added in when clustering inside HLA-allele-positive subsets. For co-occurrence clustering, repertoires with fewer than 30,000 or more than 120,000 public chains were excluded, along with five repertoires with anomalous nucleotide sharing. TCRdb stores this immuneACCESS table with in-frame sequences only. Part of the clones is absent; in the studies checked, under half of the shortfall reflects unresolved V genes, and no reason is known for the rest. D and trimming were read from the DNA, whereas the V and J calls and clone size are those reported in that table. The sample table shows under 200,000 clones, and roughly an eighth are seen once. The ten top clones hold 7.8% of the sample.

Broad study findings and their caveats: The sequencing pipeline was judged likely to have produced a cluster of highly shared sequence variants as a technical artifact. Correlated functional status among segregating V segments might be attributable to linkage disequilibrium, but an unknown experimental factor could not be ruled out. A further reported finding was that TCR beta sequences accurately predicted the HLA-A and HLA-B alleles for most subjects in the first cohort. V-gene and J-gene trimming of TCR beta chains was associated with a missense DCLRE1C variant in a later genetic analysis, and the association was replicated in an independent cohort. A later analysis found that most CMV-associated TCR beta chains appeared HLA-restricted, with HLA associations seemingly driven largely by CMV exposure. Because the 87-base-pair reads could not distinguish some IMGT-functional V segments, including TRBV6-2 and TRBV6-3, those segments were excluded. In vitro tests confirmed that a few of the cytomegalovirus-associated TCR beta chains recognize cytomegalovirus antigens. Because counts were too low, some 16 rarely observed V segments, including chromosome 9 orphons, were excluded from the earlier analysis of some 590 of the donors. In both the original and validation cohorts, the classifier was reported to diagnose cytomegalovirus status with high specificity and sensitivity. Assigning TCR associations to individual alleles was difficult when HLA alleles, especially DR and DQ, strongly co-occurred. An earlier analysis of approximately 500 of the donors showed that most TCR beta V segments appeared in productive rearrangements either about 87% or about 30% of the time, which broadly matched IMGT annotations. In a later genetic analysis, fewer N-insertions in productive TCRs were reported among donors in an Asian-associated ancestry cluster than the approximately 710-donor mean. Several of the top co-occurrence clusters appeared to be linked to parvovirus B19, influenza, CMV and Epstein-Barr virus, according to a later analysis. While some public TCRs were present in many individuals, most TCR sequences turned up only very rarely across donors. Because HLA typing was unavailable for some donors at each locus, only the typed subset was used in association tests. A later analysis found that HLA-associated TCR beta chains were more clonally expanded and had lower generation probabilities than equally common non-associated chains. Roughly uniform sequencing depth across donors was assumed in presence/absence analyses, although this assumption may not hold. The cohort was sequenced for TCR beta chains only, and without alpha or paired-chain data the features that could be detected were limited. In a later analysis, about 16,000 TCR beta sequences were associated with specific HLA alleles at a false discovery rate of 0.05. A total of 150 or so TCR beta chains were listed by the study as associated with cytomegalovirus. For the cohort, immune exposure information was limited to CMV serostatus. A later analysis found that TCR association rates varied across HLA loci, with DRB1 alleles showing the most associated TCRs and HLA-C alleles the fewest. It was suggested by the authors that the approach could potentially be generalized to other disease states and immunological phenotypes.

Sequences were obtained from PBMCs. The receptor was derived from a man aged 50-59 years in good health and CMV-seropositive. The chain is assembled from TRBV7-9 and TRBJ1-6, and the D gene may be TRBD1, 5 bases matching. The CDR3 reads as follows: CASRDSGTANSPLHF. The DNA sequence is as follows: TGTGCCAGCCGGGATAGCGGGACGGCTAATTCACCCCTCCACTTT.